Sequencing of this TCR beta chain was carried out in a study of monozygotic twins with inflammatory bowel disease. The CDR3 totals 14 residues. For each CDR3 protein, TCRdb gives one entry from its re-call of the 5' RACE reads, without DNA. This table holds about 160,000 distinct CDR3 sequences. The V and J genes are TRBV12-3 or TRBV12-4 and TRBJ1-5; the TCRdb call, TRBD1, lacks DNA for checking. Sequencing was performed on blood. The sequence was collected from a human donor with ulcerative colitis or Crohn's disease, or a healthy co-twin of an affected twin (not recorded which). The CDR3 is CASSFSGGYQPQHF.